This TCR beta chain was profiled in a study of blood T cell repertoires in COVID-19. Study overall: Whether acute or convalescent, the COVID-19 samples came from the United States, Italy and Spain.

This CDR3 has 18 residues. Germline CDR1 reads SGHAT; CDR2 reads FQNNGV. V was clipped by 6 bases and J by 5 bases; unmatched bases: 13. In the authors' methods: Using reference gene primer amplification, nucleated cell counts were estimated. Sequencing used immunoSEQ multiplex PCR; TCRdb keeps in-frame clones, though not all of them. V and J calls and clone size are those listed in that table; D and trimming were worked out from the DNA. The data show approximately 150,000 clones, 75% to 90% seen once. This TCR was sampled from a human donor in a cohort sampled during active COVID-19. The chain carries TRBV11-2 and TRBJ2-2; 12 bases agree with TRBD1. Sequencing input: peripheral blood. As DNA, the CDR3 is TGTGCCAGCAGAAGACCGGGACAGGGGGCGCAGCGGACCGGGGAGCTGTTTTTT. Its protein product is CASRRPGQGAQRTGELFF.